This T cell receptor (beta chain) originates from a study of shared clonotypes between healthy human individuals. In the study overall: The donor pool was made up of two women and three men aged 18 to 49. Study-wide results and limits: In several donors, 4.5% to 5.5% of naive CD4 clonotypes appeared in common. Large depth notwithstanding, sorted-subset sequencing proved incomplete by rarefaction.

Concerning this clone itself: The antigen is unknown.

Germline-derived CDR1 and CDR2 are KGHSH and LQKENI. The V end lost 3 bases, the J end lost 6 bases, and 11 bases lay between the germline ends. This CDR3 has 13 amino acids. When replicate PCRs were run on sorted subsets, they used around 200 ng DNA, around 33,000 T cell genomes. Libraries were prepared by immunoSEQ multiplex PCR; TCRdb keeps only in-frame clonotypes and omits some of them. The sample lists about a million clones, 60% to 85% occurring once. The chain joins TRBV18 to TRBJ1-1; D unclear. The clonotype comes from a man aged 18 to 29 in good health. Some clones in this sample may be carry-over from other donors' samples. The source material was memory CD4+ T cells from PBMCs. As for subset: CD45RA-negative fraction. CDR3 nucleotide sequence: TGTGCCAGCTCACCGGACCCTGGGGCTGAAGCTTTCTTT. Translated, it gives CASSPDPGAEAFF.